This TCR beta chain came from a study of shared clonotypes between healthy human individuals. Repertoires were generated with immunoSEQ multiplex PCR, while TCRdb's copy carries only in-frame clones and drops some. The sample comprises hundreds of thousands of clones, roughly 95% of which are singletons, and 0.095% to 0.14% rests with the top ten. It was CD45RO-negative cells, positively selected for CCR7, that made up naive CD8 cells, with terminally differentiated effector memory CD45RA+ cells excluded. Germline V gene data show CDR1 as MRHNA and CDR2 as SNTAGT. The CDR3 length is 13 residues. The ends were cut back, 6 bases at V and 4 bases at J, with 12 bases in the middle.

The genes are TRBV6-4 and TRBJ2-5; either TRBD1 or TRBD2 may fit D (5 bases each). The receptor was isolated from a woman in her 30s in good health. The specimen sequenced was naive CD8+ T cells sorted from blood. The CDR3 nucleotides read TGTGCCAGCAGCGGGGCCCCTGGAGAGACCCAGTACTTC. It is translated as CASSGAPGETQYF.